This TCR beta chain came from a study of shared clonotypes between healthy human individuals. Turning to the study itself: CD4 naive and memory got three plates each, CD8 naive two, CD8 memory one. Points from the study as a whole: Blood alone was sampled, and tissue repertoires likely differ. Clonotypes that were shared across a handful of donors made up around 5% of naive CD4 clonotypes.

CD4+ cell separation produced CD45RA+ naive and CD45RA-negative memory subsets. This CDR3 is built from 15 residues. The V and J ends lost 4 bases and 2 bases, in that order; junction bases with no gene match: 1. Per germline, CDR1 SEHNR and CDR2 FQNEAQ (reference sequence). As for this clone: Its target is not known.

The repertoire was sequenced with immunoSEQ multiplex PCR; TCRdb's copy has only in-frame clones and lacks some. The table has around 700,000 clones, more than 70% seen once. The chain joins TRBV7-9 to TRBJ2-3; TRBD2 matches 12 bases. This TCR was recovered from a woman aged 25 to 45 in good health. What was sequenced was memory CD4+ T cells sorted from blood. The subset: CD45RA-negative fraction. The CDR3 is CASSSSGRDTDTQYF. For the CDR3, the DNA is TGTGCCAGCAGCTCTAGCGGGAGGGACACAGATACGCAGTATTTT. Based on the CDR3 plus reference TRBV7-9 and TRBJ2-3, the full variable domain is DTGVSQNPRHKITKRGQNVTFRCDPISEHNRLYWYRQTLGQGPEFLTYFQNEAQLEKSRLLSDRFSAERPKGSFSTLEIQRTEQGDSAMYLCASSSSGRDTDTQYFGPGTRLTVL.